The TCR beta chain under discussion was sequenced for a study of T cell repertoires and Cas9 in healthy adults. Study at large: Multi-effector potency, cytotoxicity and lineage were assessed in SpCas9-reactive CD4 and CD8 T cells. Notes on the study in general: SpCas9-reactive effector T cells were reportedly restrained in vitro by SpCas9-reactive regulatory T cells.

Data came from immunoSEQ multiplex PCR; TCRdb stores just in-frame clones and leaves some out. The sample records some 20,000 clones, 75% to 95% being singletons. About this clone: Its antigen is still unknown.

Trimming stripped 4 bases from V and 3 bases from J, with 12 bases between. This CDR3 spans 14 amino acids. CDR1 and CDR2 (germline): MDHEN, SYDVKM. V is TRBV28 and J is TRBJ1-2, with D unclear. Sequencing was performed on CD4+ effector T cells (CD127+, CD25-, CD137-, CD154-) from PBMCs; culture status not recorded. The receptor was isolated from a human donor in good health. This CDR3 is CASSSPHPYYGYTF. The CDR3 DNA reads TGTGCCAGCAGTTCGCCCCACCCCTACTATGGCTACACCTTC.